What follows is one T cell receptor (beta chain) and its context. These data originate in a study of shared clonotypes between healthy human individuals. TCRdb's copy holds only in-frame clones and misses some; the assay was immunoSEQ multiplex PCR. The sample lists about 2.4 million clones, around nine tenths occurring once. Germline V lookup: CDR1 SGHDT, CDR2 YYEEEE. With V trimmed by 0 bases and J by 5 bases, 3 bases remained unmatched. The CDR3 length is 14 residues. This TCR derives from a man aged 18 to 30 in good health. This chain joins TRBV5-6 and TRBJ1-1; 8 nucleotides match TRBD1. Source material: naive CD4+ T cells sorted from blood. Subset defined: CD45RA+ positively selected. CDR3 region: CASSLGDRSTEAFF. Written as DNA, the CDR3 is TGTGCCAGCAGCTTGGGGGACAGGTCTACTGAAGCTTTCTTT.